The 14 T cell receptor beta chains below all came from one sample that was sequenced in a study of OX40 agonist ivuxolimab in advanced cancers. Sequencing used immunoSEQ multiplex PCR; TCRdb keeps in-frame clones, though not all of them. The sample lists 40,000 to 65,000 clones; approximately 88% were seen once. Source: CD4+ or CD8+ T cells sorted from blood, taken in a trial of the OX40 agonist ivuxolimab. Receptors were obtained from an adult with an advanced solid tumor such as melanoma, head and neck, liver or kidney cancer.

V usage is TRBV4-3 and J usage is TRBJ2-7, with 7 bases fitting TRBD2. Germline loops: CDR1 LGHNA, CDR2 YSLEER. This CDR3 is built from 15 residues. Germline trimming cut 1 base from V and 2 bases from J; bases unmatched to any gene: 5. The CDR3 region has the DNA TGCGCCAGCAGCCAAGGAGGCGGGAGCCCCTACGAGCAGTACTTC. Translation gives CASSQGGGSPYEQYF.

CDR3 bases: TGTGCCAGCAGCGGGAGGCGGAACACTGAAGCTTTCTTT. The encoded protein is CASSGRRNTEAFF. The J gene is TRBJ1-1, the V gene TRBV11-3; D not resolved. CDR1 and CDR2 from the germline V gene are SGHNT and YENEEA. V was trimmed by 5 bases and J by 1 base, leaving 8 bases between them. CDR3 length equals 13 residues.

By share of the sample, this clone is medium-sized. The genes are TRBV19 and TRBJ1-5; D remains unclear. There are 12 residues in the CDR3. CDR1 LNHDA and CDR2 SQIVND come from the germline V gene (reference sequence). The ends were cut back, 3 bases at V and 6 bases at J, with 6 bases in the middle. CDR3 nucleotides: TGTGCCAGTAGTATTCAACGTCAGCCCCAGCATTTT. Encoded protein: CASSIQRQPQHF.

This clone appeared once. The gene calls are TRBV5-1 and TRBJ2-3, with 10 bases lining up with TRBD2. The V and J ends lost 4 bases and 4 bases, in that order; junction bases with no gene match: 12. Germline loops: CDR1 SGHRS, CDR2 YFSETQ. The CDR3 has 17 residues. This CDR3 reads CASSPVSLAGVSDTQYF. The CDR3, as DNA: TGCGCCAGCAGCCCCGTTTCGCTAGCGGGAGTCTCAGATACGCAGTATTTT.

V is TRBV27 and J is TRBJ2-1; the match to TRBD1 covers 8 bases. The V segment lost 2 bases and the J segment 6 bases; nucleotides outside the gene matches: 6. CDR3 length: 15 residues. Germline assignment: CDR1 MNHEY and CDR2 SMNVEV (reference sequence). DNA of the CDR3: TGTGCCAGCAGTTTAACCCCCGACAGGGGCAATGAGCAGTTCTTC. This translates into CASSLTPDRGNEQFF.

The rearrangement uses TRBV5-1 and TRBJ2-1; 11 nucleotides match TRBD2. Germline CDR1 reads SGHRS; CDR2 reads YFSETQ. The CDR3 is 21 residues long. After removal of 0 bases from V and 6 bases from J, the junction contained 20 bases not matched to a gene. The CDR3 reads CASSLVAGGTSGPLGGNEQFF. The CDR3 nucleotides are TGCGCCAGCAGCTTGGTTGCCGGAGGGACTAGCGGACCCTTAGGGGGCAATGAGCAGTTCTTC.

The chain couples TRBV28 to TRBJ1-5; D uncertain. The V gene's germline CDR1 is MDHEN and CDR2 SYDVKM. The CDR3 loop spans 12 amino acids. Trimming stripped 6 bases from V and 6 bases from J, with 9 bases between. The CDR3 DNA reads TGTGCCAGCAGCCCCCCGAGTCAGCCCCAGCATTTT. As protein: CASSPPSQPQHF.

The chain uses TRBV5-5 and TRBJ1-5; unclear D gene. The CDR3 is made up of 16 amino acids. V lost 0 bases and J lost 3, with 13 bases in between. Germline V CDR1 and CDR2: SGHKS, YYEKEE (reference sequence). In DNA form, the CDR3 reads TGTGCCAGCAGCTTGGAAGGTGGGGTCCCCAATCAGCCCCAGCATTTT. Its protein is CASSLEGGVPNQPQHF.

The table lists this clone with a few counts. The genes are TRBV19 and TRBJ1-2; possible D gene TRBD1, 6 bases. Germline values: CDR1 LNHDA, CDR2 SQIVND (reference sequence). Trimming stripped 0 bases from V and 7 bases from J, with 9 bases between. The CDR3 has 13 amino acids. CDR3 loop: CASSIEGAFGYTF. The DNA for the CDR3 is TGTGCCAGTAGTATAGAGGGGGCATTTGGCTACACCTTC.

The chain recombines TRBV30 with TRBJ1-2; 9 bases fit TRBD1. CDR1 and CDR2 (germline): GTSNPN, SVGIG (reference sequence). This CDR3 spans 14 amino acids. V trimming: 3 bases; J trimming: 6 bases; junction bases outside the gene matches: 8. CDR3 sequence: CAWRLDRGSHGYTF. DNA of the CDR3: TGTGCCTGGAGGCTTGACAGGGGGAGCCATGGCTACACCTTC.

The J gene is TRBJ1-2, the V gene TRBV15; 8 bases fit TRBD1. Germline V gene lookup returns CDR1 LNHNV and CDR2 YYDKDF (reference sequence). The ends lost 3 bases at V and 7 bases at J; junction bases unmatched: 10. This CDR3 has 15 residues. This chain's CDR3 is CATSSLRQGQSGYTF. The CDR3 nucleotides read TGTGCCACCAGCAGTCTAAGACAGGGGCAGAGTGGCTACACCTTC. The full variable domain, its missing parts supplied by reference TRBV15 and TRBJ1-2, is DAMVIQNPRYQVTQFGKPVTLSCSQTLNHNVMYWYQQKSSQAPKLLFHYYDKDFNNEADTPDNFQSRRPNTSFCFLDIRSPGLGDTAMYLCATSSLRQGQSGYTFGSGTRLTVV.

The chain combines TRBV18 with TRBJ2-1, with 9 bases lining up with TRBD2. The germline CDR1 and CDR2 sequences are KGHSH and LQKENI. The CDR3 spans 23 residues. Trimming took 1 base from V and 5 from J; bases not matched to a gene: 27. CDR3 in amino acids: CASSPRTGGIVLAGPKPHNEQFF. The CDR3 region has the DNA TGTGCCAGCTCACCACGGACAGGCGGGATTGTTCTAGCGGGACCCAAACCCCACAATGAGCAGTTCTTC.

This clone was found once. The chain carries TRBV6-1 and TRBJ2-2, with 13 bases fitting TRBD2. The CDR3 has 18 residues. Unmatched junction bases numbered 3, after V lost 2 bases and J lost 0 bases. In germline, CDR1 is MNHNS, CDR2 SASEGT. Written as DNA, the CDR3 is TGTGCCAGCAGTGAACGCGGACTAGCGGGAGCGAACACCGGGGAGCTGTTTTTT. It yields the protein CASSERGLAGANTGELFF.

This clone was picked up one time. This chain links TRBV7-2 with TRBJ2-7; perhaps D is TRBD1 or TRBD2 (5 bases each). The CDR3 is 13 residues long. Looked up from germline, CDR1 is SGHTA and CDR2 is FQGNSA. V lost 4 bases and J 7 bases, leaving 14 bases between the germline ends. The CDR3 DNA reads as TGTGCCAGCAGCTCGGGTCCCGGGGCAGAGCAGTACTTC. This codes for CASSSGPGAEQYF.